This paragraph reports one T cell receptor beta chain. Antigen unknown. Expressed TCRB transcripts were sequenced after all isolated RNA was converted to cDNA. This table comes from immunoSEQ multiplex PCR, and its TCRdb copy is limited to in-frame clones, with some not included. The sample yields about 370,000 clones, over 8.5% seen once. Each donor gave one heparinised blood draw averaging around 0.12 L. Sorted populations were all over 95% pure. This sample is drawn from a study of beta chain features in type 1 diabetes. Study conclusions and caveats: Junctions at VDJ sites from type 1 diabetes patients had fewer insertions and more deletions. Shortening that was moderate but significant affected the TCRB CDR3s of Type 1 diabetes patients in all four CD4+ subsets.

Germline V gives CDR1 SGHNT, CDR2 YENEEA. This CDR3 spans 16 amino acids. V lost 5 bases to trimming and J lost 4 bases; unmatched junction nucleotides: 11. The chain recombines TRBV11-3 with TRBJ2-1, with 7 bases matching TRBD2. This TCR was recovered from a man younger than 45 with type 1 diabetes. Sequenced sample: central memory CD4+ T cells from blood. The CDR3 sequence: CASSTGGSGPYNEQFF. In DNA form, the CDR3 reads TGTGCCAGCAGCACCGGGGGTAGCGGGCCGTACAATGAGCAGTTCTTC.